This T cell receptor beta chain is drawn from a study of cytomegalovirus exposure and HLA in healthy donors. Study information: The 110 or so validation repertoires used a platform that matched the one used for the roughly 650 first-cohort repertoires, as a later analysis reported.

Regarding this clone: Its antigen is still unknown.

This CDR3 has 15 amino acids. Germline V gene data show CDR1 as SNHLY and CDR2 as FYNNEI. The V end was cut by 4 bases, the J end by 4 bases, with 17 bases between. Among the 110 or so subjects of the validation cohort, separate from the 666-subject first cohort, were the donors. TCRdb's copy holds only in-frame clones and misses some; the assay was immunoSEQ multiplex PCR. The table lists about 55,000 clones, more than 80% of them singletons. Findings and limits, study-wide: Cytomegalovirus association was listed for 150 to 200 TCR beta chains. The authors confirmed in vitro that three CMV-associated chains were specific for CMV antigens.

Sequencing was performed on PBMCs. V is TRBV2 and J is TRBJ2-7; TRBD1 is a possible D gene (5 bases). This clonotype originated in a man between 18 and 29 years old in good health and CMV-seronegative. The CDR3 nucleotides read TGTGCCAGCAGTGCGAACAATTCGCCAGGGTACGAGCAGTACTTC. Translating it yields CASSANNSPGYEQYF.